This T cell receptor (beta chain) was sequenced in a study of blood T cells in healthy people across ages. Study information: Template switching recovered approximately one barcoded beta molecule for every two T cells.

This clonotype came up many times. A second PCR, run for roughly 7 to 11 cycles, used a sample-barcoded 5' primer plus a J-beta primer mix. Every cDNA molecule carried a tag from a template-switch adaptor bearing 12 random nucleotides. TCRdb ran MiXCR on the 5' RACE reads and lists one entry per CDR3 protein. This table holds 800,000 to 950,000 distinct CDR3 sequences, 29% found once. CDR3 length: 15 amino acids. Losses at the gene ends were 4 bases for V and 2 bases for J; bases not matched to a gene: 9. CDR1 and CDR2 (germline): SQVTM, ANQGSEA. The data were also submitted as part of a second study, on T cells of mothers and their children.

Material: blood. The clonotype originates from a woman aged 40 to 55 in good health. The genes are TRBV29-1 and TRBJ2-3; 7 positions match TRBD2. CDR3 bases: TGCAGCGTTGTGTCCGGGACTACTAACACAGATACGCAGTATTTT. This translates into CSVVSGTTNTDTQYF.